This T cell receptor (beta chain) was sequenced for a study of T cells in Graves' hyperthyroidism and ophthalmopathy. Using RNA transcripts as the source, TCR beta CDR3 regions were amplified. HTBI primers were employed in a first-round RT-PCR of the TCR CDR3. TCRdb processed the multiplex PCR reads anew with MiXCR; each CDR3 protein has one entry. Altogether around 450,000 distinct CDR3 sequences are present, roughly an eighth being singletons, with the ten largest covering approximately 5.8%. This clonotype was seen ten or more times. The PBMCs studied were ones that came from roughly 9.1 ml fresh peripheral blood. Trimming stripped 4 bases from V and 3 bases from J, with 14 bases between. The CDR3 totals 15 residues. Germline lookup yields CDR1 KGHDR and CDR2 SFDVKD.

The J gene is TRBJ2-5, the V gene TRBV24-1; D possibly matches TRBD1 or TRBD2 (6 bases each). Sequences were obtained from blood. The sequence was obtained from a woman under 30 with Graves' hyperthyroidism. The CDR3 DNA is TGTGCCACCAGTGAGGAGGGGACACAGAAAGAGACCCAGTACTTC. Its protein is CATSEEGTQKETQYF.